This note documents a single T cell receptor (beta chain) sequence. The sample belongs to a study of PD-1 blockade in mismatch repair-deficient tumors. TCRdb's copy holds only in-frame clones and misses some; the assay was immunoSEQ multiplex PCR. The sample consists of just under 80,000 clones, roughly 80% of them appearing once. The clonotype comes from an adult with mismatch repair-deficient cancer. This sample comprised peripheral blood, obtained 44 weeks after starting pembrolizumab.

Here the CDR3 reads CASSLSQMGNTEAFF. CDR3 sequence (DNA): TGTGCCAGCAGTTTGTCCCAGATGGGGAACACTGAAGCTTTCTTT. The chain has TRBV27 and TRBJ1-1; D is uncertain. The CDR3 has 15 residues. V was shortened by 3 bases and J by 1 base, with 12 bases between the two germline ends. In germline, CDR1 is MNHEY, CDR2 SMNVEV (reference sequence).